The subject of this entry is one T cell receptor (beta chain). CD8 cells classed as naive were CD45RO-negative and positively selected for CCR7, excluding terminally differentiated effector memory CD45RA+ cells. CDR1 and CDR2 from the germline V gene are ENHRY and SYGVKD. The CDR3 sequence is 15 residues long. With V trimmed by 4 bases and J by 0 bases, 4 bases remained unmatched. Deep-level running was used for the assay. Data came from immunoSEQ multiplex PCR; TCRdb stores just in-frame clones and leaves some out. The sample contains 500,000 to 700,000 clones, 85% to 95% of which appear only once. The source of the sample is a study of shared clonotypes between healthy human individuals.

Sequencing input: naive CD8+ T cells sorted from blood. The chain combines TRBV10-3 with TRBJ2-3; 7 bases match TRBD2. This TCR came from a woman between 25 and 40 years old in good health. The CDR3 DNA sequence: TGTGCCATCAGTGGGTCTAGCGGCAGCACAGATACGCAGTATTTT. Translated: CAISGSSGSTDTQYF.